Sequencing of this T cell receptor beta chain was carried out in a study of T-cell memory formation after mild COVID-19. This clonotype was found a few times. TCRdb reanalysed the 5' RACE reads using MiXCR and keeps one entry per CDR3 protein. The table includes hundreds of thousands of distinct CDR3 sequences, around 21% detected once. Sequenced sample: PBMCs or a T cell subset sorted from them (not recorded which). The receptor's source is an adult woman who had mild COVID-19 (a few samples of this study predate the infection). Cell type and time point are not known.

This chain's CDR3 is CSARDLDSYEQYF. CDR3 DNA: TGCAGTGCTAGAGATCTTGATTCATACGAGCAGTACTTC. V and J are TRBV20-1 and TRBJ2-7, with D unresolved. CDR3 length equals 13 residues. CDR1 and CDR2 from the germline V gene are DFQATT and SNEGSKA (reference sequence). V was pared by 0 bases and J by 4 bases, with 10 bases between.